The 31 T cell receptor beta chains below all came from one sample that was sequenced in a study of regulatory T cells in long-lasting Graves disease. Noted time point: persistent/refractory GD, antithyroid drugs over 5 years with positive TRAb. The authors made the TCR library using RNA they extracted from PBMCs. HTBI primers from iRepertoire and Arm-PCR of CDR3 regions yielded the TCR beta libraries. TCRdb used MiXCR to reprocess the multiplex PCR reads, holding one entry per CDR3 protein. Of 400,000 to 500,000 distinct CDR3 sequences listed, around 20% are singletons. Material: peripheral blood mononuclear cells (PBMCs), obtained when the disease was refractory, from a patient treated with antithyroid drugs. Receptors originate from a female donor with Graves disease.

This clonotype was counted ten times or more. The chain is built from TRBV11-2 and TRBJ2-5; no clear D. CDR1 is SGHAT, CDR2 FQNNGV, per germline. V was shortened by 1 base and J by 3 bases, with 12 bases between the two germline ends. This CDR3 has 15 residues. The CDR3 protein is CASSLGWVLEETQYF. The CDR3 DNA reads TGTGCCAGCAGCTTAGGGTGGGTTTTAGAAGAGACCCAGTACTTC.

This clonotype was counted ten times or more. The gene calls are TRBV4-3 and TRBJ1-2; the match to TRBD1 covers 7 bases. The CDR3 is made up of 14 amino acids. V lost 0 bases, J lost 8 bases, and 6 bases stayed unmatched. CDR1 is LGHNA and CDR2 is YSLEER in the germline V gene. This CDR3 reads CASSQDRGSWGYTF. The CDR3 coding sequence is TGCGCCAGCAGCCAAGACAGGGGGTCGTGGGGCTACACCTTC.

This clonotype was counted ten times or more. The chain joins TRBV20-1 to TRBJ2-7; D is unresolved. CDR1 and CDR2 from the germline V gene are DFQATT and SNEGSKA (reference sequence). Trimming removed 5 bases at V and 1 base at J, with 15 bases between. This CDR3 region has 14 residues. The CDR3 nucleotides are TGCAGTGCTGTTAGGCGGAATCCATCCTACGAGCAGTACTTC. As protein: CSAVRRNPSYEQYF.

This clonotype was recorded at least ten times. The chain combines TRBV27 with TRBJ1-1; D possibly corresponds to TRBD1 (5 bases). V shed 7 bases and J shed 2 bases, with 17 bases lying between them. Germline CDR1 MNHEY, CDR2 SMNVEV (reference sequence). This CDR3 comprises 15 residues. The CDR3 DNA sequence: TGTGCCAGCACCTCTTTGGGGGGTGTTAACACTGAAGCTTTCTTT. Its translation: CASTSLGGVNTEAFF.

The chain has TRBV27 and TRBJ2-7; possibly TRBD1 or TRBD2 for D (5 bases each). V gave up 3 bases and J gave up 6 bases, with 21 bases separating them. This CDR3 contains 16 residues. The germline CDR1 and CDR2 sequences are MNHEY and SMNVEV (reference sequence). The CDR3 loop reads CASSFSGTHLGFEQYF. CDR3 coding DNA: TGTGCCAGCAGTTTTTCCGGGACGCATCTGGGTTTCGAGCAGTACTTC.

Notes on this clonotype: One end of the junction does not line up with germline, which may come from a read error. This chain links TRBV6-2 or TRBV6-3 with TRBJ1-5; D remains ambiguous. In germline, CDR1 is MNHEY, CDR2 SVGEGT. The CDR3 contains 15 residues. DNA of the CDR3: TGTGCCGGCAGCTATGGTACAGCGGACAATCAGCCCCAGCATTTT. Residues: CAGSYGTADNQPQHF.

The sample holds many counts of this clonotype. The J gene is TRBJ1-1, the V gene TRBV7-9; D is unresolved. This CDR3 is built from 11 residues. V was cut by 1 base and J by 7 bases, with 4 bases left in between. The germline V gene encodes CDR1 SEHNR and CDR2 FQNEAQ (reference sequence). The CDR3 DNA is TGTGCCAGCAGCTTAGGCATTGAAGCTTTCTTT. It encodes CASSLGIEAFF.

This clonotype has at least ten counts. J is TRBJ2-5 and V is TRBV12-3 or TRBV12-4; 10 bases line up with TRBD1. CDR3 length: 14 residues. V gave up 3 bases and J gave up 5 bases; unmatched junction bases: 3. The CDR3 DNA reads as TGTGCCAGCAGTTTGACAGGGGGCGTTGAGACCCAGTACTTC. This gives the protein CASSLTGGVETQYF.

CDR3: CASSPGLAGRGTQYF. In nucleotides, the CDR3 is TGTGCCAGCAGCCCGGGACTAGCGGGACGAGGTACGCAGTATTTT. This rearrangement joins TRBV7-3 to TRBJ2-3, with 13 bases fitting TRBD2. Germline V gene lookup returns CDR1 SGHTA and CDR2 FQGTGA. V trimming: 5 bases; J trimming: 8 bases; junction bases outside the gene matches: 7. The CDR3 is made up of 15 amino acids.

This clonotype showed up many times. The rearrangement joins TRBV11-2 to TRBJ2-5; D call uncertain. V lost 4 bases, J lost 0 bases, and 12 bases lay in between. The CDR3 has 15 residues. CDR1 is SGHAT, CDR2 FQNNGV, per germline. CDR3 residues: CASSYLGPNQETQYF. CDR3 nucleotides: TGTGCCAGCAGCTACCTAGGACCCAACCAAGAGACCCAGTACTTC.

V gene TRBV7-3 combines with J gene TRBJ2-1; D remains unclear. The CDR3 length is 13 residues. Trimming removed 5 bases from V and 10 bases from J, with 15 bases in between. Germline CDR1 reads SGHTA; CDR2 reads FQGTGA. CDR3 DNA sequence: TGTGCCAGCAGCCCCCTAGTTTCCGCCGAGCAGTTCTTC. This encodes CASSPLVSAEQFF.

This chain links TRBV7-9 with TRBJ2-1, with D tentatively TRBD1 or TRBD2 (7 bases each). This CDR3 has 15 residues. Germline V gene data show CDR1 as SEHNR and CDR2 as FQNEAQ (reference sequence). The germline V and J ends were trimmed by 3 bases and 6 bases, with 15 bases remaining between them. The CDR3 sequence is CASSFRGDSLNEQFF. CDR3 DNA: TGTGCCAGCAGCTTCCGGGGGGACAGTCTCAATGAGCAGTTCTTC.

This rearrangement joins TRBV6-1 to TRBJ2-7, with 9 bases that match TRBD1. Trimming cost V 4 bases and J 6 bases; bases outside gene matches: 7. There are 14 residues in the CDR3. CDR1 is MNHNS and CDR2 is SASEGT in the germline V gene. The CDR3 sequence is CASSAGTGFFEQYF. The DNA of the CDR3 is TGTGCCAGCAGTGCCGGGACAGGGTTCTTCGAGCAGTACTTC.

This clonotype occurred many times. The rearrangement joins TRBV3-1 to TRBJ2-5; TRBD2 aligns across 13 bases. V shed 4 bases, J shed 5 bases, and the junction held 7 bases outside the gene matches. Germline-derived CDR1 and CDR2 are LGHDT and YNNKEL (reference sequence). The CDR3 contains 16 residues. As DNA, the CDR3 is TGTGCCAGCAGCCCTGGGACTAGCGGGATACTGGAGACCCAGTACTTC. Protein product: CASSPGTSGILETQYF.

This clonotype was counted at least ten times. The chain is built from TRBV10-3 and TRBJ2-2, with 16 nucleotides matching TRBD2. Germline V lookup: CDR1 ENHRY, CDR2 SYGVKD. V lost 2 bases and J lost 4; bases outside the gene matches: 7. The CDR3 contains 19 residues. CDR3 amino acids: CAISERPGLAGGATGELFF. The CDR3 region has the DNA TGTGCCATCAGTGAGAGACCGGGACTAGCGGGAGGGGCCACCGGGGAGCTGTTTTTT.

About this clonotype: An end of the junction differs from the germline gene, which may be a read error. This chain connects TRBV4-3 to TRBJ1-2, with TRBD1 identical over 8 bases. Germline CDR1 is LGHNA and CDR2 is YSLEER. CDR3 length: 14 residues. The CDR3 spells CASSRQGTNHGYTF. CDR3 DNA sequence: TGCGCCAGCAGCCGACAGGGGACTAACCATGGCTACACCTTC.

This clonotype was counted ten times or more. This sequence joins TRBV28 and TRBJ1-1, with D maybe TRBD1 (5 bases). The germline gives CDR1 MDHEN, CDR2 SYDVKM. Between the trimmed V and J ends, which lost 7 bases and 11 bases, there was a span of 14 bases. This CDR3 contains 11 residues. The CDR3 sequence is CASTTGRGAFF. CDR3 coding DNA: TGTGCCAGCACCACCGGCCGGGGGGCTTTCTTT.

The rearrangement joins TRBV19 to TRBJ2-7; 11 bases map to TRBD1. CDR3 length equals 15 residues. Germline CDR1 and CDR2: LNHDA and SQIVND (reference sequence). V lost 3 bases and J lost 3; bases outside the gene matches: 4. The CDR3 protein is CASSIRGTGGYEQYF. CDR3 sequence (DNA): TGTGCCAGTAGTATTCGAGGGACAGGGGGCTACGAGCAGTACTTC.

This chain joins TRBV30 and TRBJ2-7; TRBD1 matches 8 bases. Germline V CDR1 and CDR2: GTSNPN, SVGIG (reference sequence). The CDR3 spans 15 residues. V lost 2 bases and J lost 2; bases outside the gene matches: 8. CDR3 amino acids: CAWSFFQGATYEQYF. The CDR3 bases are TGTGCCTGGAGTTTTTTCCAGGGGGCGACCTACGAGCAGTACTTC.

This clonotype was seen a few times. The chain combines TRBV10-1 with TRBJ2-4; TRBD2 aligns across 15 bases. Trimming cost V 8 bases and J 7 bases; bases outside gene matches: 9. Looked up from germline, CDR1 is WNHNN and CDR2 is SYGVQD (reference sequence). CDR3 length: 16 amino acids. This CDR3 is CASLGLAGGGGNIQYF. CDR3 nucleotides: TGCGCCAGCCTGGGACTAGCGGGAGGAGGCGGGAACATTCAGTACTTC.

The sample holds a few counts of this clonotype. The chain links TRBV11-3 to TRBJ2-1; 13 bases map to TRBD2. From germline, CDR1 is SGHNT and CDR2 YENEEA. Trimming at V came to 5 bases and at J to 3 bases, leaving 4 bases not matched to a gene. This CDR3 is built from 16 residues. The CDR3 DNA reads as TGTGCCAGCAGCAATCGACTAGCGGGAGGCTACAATGAGCAGTTCTTC. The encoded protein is CASSNRLAGGYNEQFF.

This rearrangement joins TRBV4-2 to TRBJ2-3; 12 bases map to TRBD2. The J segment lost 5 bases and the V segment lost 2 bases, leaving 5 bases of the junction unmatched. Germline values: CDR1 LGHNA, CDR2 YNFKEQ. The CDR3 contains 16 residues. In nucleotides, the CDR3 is TGTGCCAGCAGCCAACCTAGGGGACTAGCGGGAGATACGCAGTATTTT. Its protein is CASSQPRGLAGDTQYF.

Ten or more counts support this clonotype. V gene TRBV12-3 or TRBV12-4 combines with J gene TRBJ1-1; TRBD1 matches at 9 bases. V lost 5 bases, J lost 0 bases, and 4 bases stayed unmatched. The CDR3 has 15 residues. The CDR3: CASSVGQGLNTEAFF. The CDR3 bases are TGTGCCAGCAGTGTGGGACAGGGCCTGAACACTGAAGCTTTCTTT.

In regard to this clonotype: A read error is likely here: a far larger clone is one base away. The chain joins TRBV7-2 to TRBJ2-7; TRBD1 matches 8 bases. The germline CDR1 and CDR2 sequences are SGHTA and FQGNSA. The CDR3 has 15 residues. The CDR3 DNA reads TGTGCCAGCGGCTTAGATGGACAGGGAGTTTACGAGCAGTACTTC. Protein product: CASGLDGQGVYEQYF.

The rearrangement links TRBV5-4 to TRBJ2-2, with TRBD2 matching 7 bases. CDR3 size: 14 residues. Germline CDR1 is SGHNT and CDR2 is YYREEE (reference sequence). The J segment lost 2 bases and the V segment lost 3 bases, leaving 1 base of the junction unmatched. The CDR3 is CASSWTSNTGELFF. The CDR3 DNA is TGTGCCAGCAGCTGGACTAGTAACACCGGGGAGCTGTTTTTT.

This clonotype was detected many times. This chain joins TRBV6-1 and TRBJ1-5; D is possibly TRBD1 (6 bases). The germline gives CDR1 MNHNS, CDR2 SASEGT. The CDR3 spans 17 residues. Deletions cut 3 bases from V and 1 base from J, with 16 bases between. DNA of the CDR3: TGTGCCAGCAGTGAGAGGGGGGGGTCGTGGAGCAATCAGCCCCAGCATTTT. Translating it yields CASSERGGSWSNQPQHF.

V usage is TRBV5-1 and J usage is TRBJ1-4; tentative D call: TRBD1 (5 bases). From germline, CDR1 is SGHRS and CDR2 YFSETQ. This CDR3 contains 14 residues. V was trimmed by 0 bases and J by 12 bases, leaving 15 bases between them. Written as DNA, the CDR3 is TGCGCCAGCAGCTTGGACGGGACCGTCGGAGAACTGTTTTTT. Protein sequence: CASSLDGTVGELFF.

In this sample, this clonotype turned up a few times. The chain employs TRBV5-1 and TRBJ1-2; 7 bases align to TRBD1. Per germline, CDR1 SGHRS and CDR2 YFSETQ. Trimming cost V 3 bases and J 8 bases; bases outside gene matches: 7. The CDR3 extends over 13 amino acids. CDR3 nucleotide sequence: TGCGCCAGCAGCTGGGGGGACAGAGGAGGCTACACCTTC. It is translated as CASSWGDRGGYTF.

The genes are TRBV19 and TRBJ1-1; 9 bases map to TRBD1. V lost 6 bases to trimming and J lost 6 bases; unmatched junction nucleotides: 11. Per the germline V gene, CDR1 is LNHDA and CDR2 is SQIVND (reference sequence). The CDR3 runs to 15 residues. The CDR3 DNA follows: TGTGCCAGTAGATCGTCGAGGGGGACAGGGTCTGAAGCTTTCTTT. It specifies CASRSSRGTGSEAFF.

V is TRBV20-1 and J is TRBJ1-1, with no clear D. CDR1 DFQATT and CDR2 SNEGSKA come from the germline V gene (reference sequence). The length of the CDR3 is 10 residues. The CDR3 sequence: CSYIHGEAFF. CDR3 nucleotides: TGCAGCTATATCCACGGTGAAGCTTTCTTT.

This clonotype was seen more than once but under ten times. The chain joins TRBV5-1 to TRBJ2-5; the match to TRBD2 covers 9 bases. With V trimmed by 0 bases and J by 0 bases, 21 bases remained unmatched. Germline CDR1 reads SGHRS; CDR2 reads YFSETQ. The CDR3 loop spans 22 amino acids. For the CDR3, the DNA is TGCGCCAGCAGCTTGGCCTTCTTGGCTAGCGGGGCTCGATCCTCTTACCAAGAGACCCAGTACTTC. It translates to CASSLAFLASGARSSYQETQYF.